The 28 T cell receptor beta chains below were found in one sample sequenced in a study of OX40 agonist ivuxolimab in advanced cancers. Sequenced by immunoSEQ multiplex PCR; TCRdb stores in-frame clones only, minus some. The table shows 100,000 to 150,000 clones, with just under 95% occurring only once. Sequences were derived from CD4+ or CD8+ T cells sorted from blood, sampled in a trial of the OX40 agonist ivuxolimab. These receptors were obtained from an adult with an advanced solid tumor such as melanoma, head and neck, liver or kidney cancer.

The chain employs TRBV5-1 and TRBJ2-3; 10 nucleotides line up with TRBD2. After removal of 3 bases from V and 5 bases from J, the junction contained 6 bases not matched to a gene. The CDR3 covers 15 residues. CDR1 SGHRS and CDR2 YFSETQ come from the germline V gene. CDR3 DNA sequence: TGCGCCAGCAGCTACGGACTAGCGGAAGGAGATACGCAGTATTTT. Its translation: CASSYGLAEGDTQYF.

The chain has TRBV19 and TRBJ1-4, with D possibly matching TRBD1 (6 bases). Germline V gene sequence: CDR1 LNHDA, CDR2 SQIVND (reference sequence). The ends were cut back, 6 bases at V and 7 bases at J, with 15 bases in the middle. This CDR3 is 14 amino acids long. The CDR3 DNA reads TGTGCCAGTAGAAGGGACATCGGGAGTGAAAAACTGTTTTTT. Its protein product is CASRRDIGSEKLFF.

V usage is TRBV19 and J usage is TRBJ2-5; D could derive from TRBD1 or TRBD2 (5 bases each). This CDR3 spans 14 amino acids. V was clipped by 1 base and J by 0 bases, with 6 bases between them. Germline V CDR1 and CDR2: LNHDA, SQIVND (reference sequence). This CDR3 reads CASSIGGDQETQYF. The CDR3 DNA reads TGTGCCAGTAGTATAGGAGGGGACCAAGAGACCCAGTACTTC.

V gene TRBV7-3 combines with J gene TRBJ2-7; D might be TRBD2 (6 bases). The CDR3 loop spans 13 amino acids. The V gene lost 4 bases and the J gene lost 7 bases, with 14 bases spanning the gap. Germline V gene sequence: CDR1 SGHTA, CDR2 FQGTGA. This CDR3 is CASSSGLLREQYF. The CDR3 DNA sequence: TGTGCCAGCAGCTCGGGACTCCTTAGGGAGCAGTACTTC.

This chain links TRBV6-1 with TRBJ2-7, with TRBD2 identical over 11 bases. CDR1 MNHNS and CDR2 SASEGT come from the germline V gene. With 7 bases clipped from V and 1 base from J, the junction kept 6 bases outside the gene matches. The CDR3 sequence is 15 residues long. As DNA, the CDR3 is TGTGCCAGCACTGGAGGGACTAGCGGATCCTACGAGCAGTACTTC. Residues: CASTGGTSGSYEQYF.

The chain has TRBV7-9 and TRBJ1-1, with D maybe TRBD1 (5 bases). V was clipped by 4 bases and J by 9 bases, with 9 bases between them. CDR3 length: 11 residues. Germline lookup yields CDR1 SEHNR and CDR2 FQNEAQ (reference sequence). The CDR3 nucleotides read TGTGCCAGCAGCTCGGGACCTCAAGCTTTCTTT. Translating gives CASSSGPQAFF. The full variable domain, with the rest looked up from reference TRBV7-9 and TRBJ1-1, is DTGVSQNPRHKITKRGQNVTFRCDPISEHNRLYWYRQTLGQGPEFLTYFQNEAQLEKSRLLSDRFSAERPKGSFSTLEIQRTEQGDSAMYLCASSSGPQAFFGQGTRLTVV.

The chain couples TRBV6-1 to TRBJ2-7; D call uncertain. V lost 10 bases, J lost 3 bases, and 13 bases lay in between. The CDR3 covers 12 residues. Per the germline V gene, CDR1 is MNHNS and CDR2 is SASEGT. The CDR3 region is CANGPGYYEQYF. The CDR3 DNA is TGTGCCAATGGGCCCGGATACTACGAGCAGTACTTC.

The rearrangement uses TRBV28 and TRBJ1-2; D remains ambiguous. CDR1 is MDHEN and CDR2 is SYDVKM in the germline V gene. V lost 6 bases to trimming and J lost 6 bases, with 14 bases between them. The CDR3 extends over 13 amino acids. The CDR3 reads CASSPVAVNGYTF. The CDR3, as DNA: TGTGCCAGCAGCCCAGTCGCGGTAAATGGCTACACCTTC.

The chain is built from TRBV28 and TRBJ2-7; TRBD1 agrees at 10 bases. The length of the CDR3 is 15 residues. The V gene end was trimmed by 6 bases and the J gene end by 3 bases; junction bases not matched to a gene: 8. Looked up from germline, CDR1 is MDHEN and CDR2 is SYDVKM. The CDR3 is CASRSGDRGYYEQYF. For the CDR3, the DNA is TGTGCCAGCAGATCCGGGGACAGGGGTTACTACGAGCAGTACTTC.

The genes are TRBV9 and TRBJ1-1, with D possibly TRBD1 on 6 matching bases. CDR1 and CDR2 (germline): SGDLS, YYNGEE. The CDR3 length is 15 residues. The V end was cut by 0 bases, the J end by 2 bases, with 11 bases between. CDR3 in amino acids: CASSVVGRGNTEAFF. As DNA, the CDR3 is TGTGCCAGCAGCGTAGTAGGCAGGGGTAACACTGAAGCTTTCTTT. The entire variable domain, with the rest obtained from reference TRBV9 and TRBJ1-1, is as follows: DSGVTQTPKHLITATGQRVTLRCSPRSGDLSVYWYQQSLDQGLQFLIQYYNGEERAKGNILERFSAQQFPDLHSELNLSSLELGDSALYFCASSVVGRGNTEAFFGQGTRLTVV.

V and J are TRBV6-6 and TRBJ1-2; TRBD1 might be the D (5 bases). The CDR3 totals 12 residues. V lost 4 bases and J 7 bases, leaving 10 bases between the germline ends. Germline CDR1 MNHNY, CDR2 SVGAGI (reference sequence). The CDR3 is CASSSGTGGYTF. The CDR3 DNA is TGTGCCAGCAGTTCCGGGACGGGTGGCTACACCTTC.

The chain carries TRBV9 and TRBJ2-5; D is ambiguous. The CDR3 has 14 amino acids. Deletions cut 3 bases from V and 5 bases from J, with 14 bases between. The germline gives CDR1 SGDLS, CDR2 YYNGEE. The CDR3 DNA reads as TGTGCCAGCAGCGGGAAGGGTACGGGCGAGACCCAGTACTTC. Protein sequence: CASSGKGTGETQYF.

This clone came up a few times. V is TRBV28 and J is TRBJ1-4, with TRBD1 as a possible D gene (5 bases). CDR3 length equals 14 residues. From germline, CDR1 is MDHEN and CDR2 SYDVKM. V dropped 6 bases and J dropped 8 bases, with 16 bases sitting between them. The CDR3 here is CASSLSGGREKLFF. In nucleotides, the CDR3 is TGTGCCAGCAGCCTATCCGGGGGACGGGAAAAACTGTTTTTT.

This clone has only one observation. V usage is TRBV28 and J usage is TRBJ2-3, with TRBD1 identical over 8 bases. The CDR3 runs to 15 residues. CDR1 is MDHEN, CDR2 SYDVKM, per germline. Trimming took 6 bases from V and 3 from J; bases not matched to a gene: 8. The chain's CDR3 is CASSLRTGLTDTQYF. DNA for the CDR3: TGTGCCAGCAGCCTCCGGACAGGGTTAACAGATACGCAGTATTTT.

The chain joins TRBV7-3 to TRBJ2-7; D possibly matches TRBD1 or TRBD2 (5 bases each). From germline, CDR1 is SGHTA and CDR2 FQGTGA. Trimming left V 0 bases short and J 7 bases short, with 16 bases between. The CDR3 covers 15 residues. CDR3 protein: CASSLTGLRGGEQYF. CDR3 sequence (DNA): TGTGCCAGCAGCTTAACTGGTTTGAGGGGTGGAGAGCAGTACTTC. The variable domain in full, completed from reference TRBV7-3 and TRBJ2-7, reads GAGVSQTPSNKVTEKGKYVELRCDPISGHTALYWYRQSLGQGPEFLIYFQGTGAADDSGLPNDRFFAVRPEGSVSTLKIQRTERGDSAVYLCASSLTGLRGGEQYFGPGTRLTVT.

The chain carries TRBV18 and TRBJ2-7; a weak D match, TRBD2 (6 bases). Trimming pared 1 base from V and 4 bases from J, leaving 17 bases between. CDR1 KGHSH and CDR2 LQKENI come from the germline V gene. This CDR3 spans 16 amino acids. The CDR3 DNA sequence: TGTGCCAGCTCACCACGGATGTCCCGGGACTTATACGAGCAGTACTTC. Amino acid sequence: CASSPRMSRDLYEQYF.

The chain uses TRBV6-1 and TRBJ2-7, with 11 bases that match TRBD1. Germline V gene data show CDR1 as MNHNS and CDR2 as SASEGT. The length of the CDR3 is 13 residues. Trimming cost V 8 bases and J 6 bases; bases outside gene matches: 6. The CDR3 nucleotides are TGTGCCAGCGGGCACGGACAGGGGGCCGAGCAGTACTTC. Translated, it gives CASGHGQGAEQYF.

The V and J genes are TRBV5-1 and TRBJ2-3; 8 bases map to TRBD2. Germline V gives CDR1 SGHRS, CDR2 YFSETQ. This CDR3 region has 16 residues. V was pared by 5 bases and J by 3 bases, with 11 bases of the junction left unmatched. The CDR3, as DNA: TGCGCCAGCAGAAGGGACGCGGGGGGTCTAACAGATACGCAGTATTTT. Residues: CASRRDAGGLTDTQYF.

This clone was recorded once. The chain couples TRBV7-9 to TRBJ1-1; TRBD1 agrees at 7 bases. The CDR3 totals 14 residues. The germline CDR1 and CDR2 sequences are SEHNR and FQNEAQ (reference sequence). The J segment lost 2 bases and the V segment lost 3 bases, leaving 3 bases of the junction unmatched. CDR3 loop: CASSLTGYNTEAFF. The CDR3, as DNA: TGTGCCAGCAGCTTGACAGGGTATAACACTGAAGCTTTCTTT.

CDR3 sequence reads: CASSGDRPSSGANVLTF. CDR3 DNA sequence: TGTGCCAGCAGTGGGGACAGACCCAGCTCTGGGGCCAACGTCCTGACTTTC. The rearrangement links TRBV2 to TRBJ2-6; 7 bases map to TRBD1. Germline-derived CDR1 and CDR2 are SNHLY and FYNNEI. CDR3 length equals 17 residues. V lost 4 bases, J lost 0 bases, and 6 bases stayed unmatched.

The chain combines TRBV28 with TRBJ1-6; maybe TRBD1 (6 bases). The V and J ends lost 6 bases and 10 bases respectively, with 25 bases between them. The germline V gene has CDR1 MDHEN and CDR2 SYDVKM. The CDR3 sequence is 17 residues long. Written as DNA, the CDR3 is TGTGCCAGCAGCCGGGGGGCAGGTAACCCAAAGTTATCACCCCTCCACTTT. Protein sequence: CASSRGAGNPKLSPLHF.

The V call is TRBV28, the J call TRBJ1-6, with 7 bases lining up with TRBD1. Germline V gene sequence: CDR1 MDHEN, CDR2 SYDVKM. The CDR3 is 15 amino acids. The ends lost 5 bases at V and 8 bases at J; junction bases unmatched: 9. CDR3 sequence reads: CASSAATGVDSPLHF. CDR3 DNA: TGTGCCAGCAGTGCCGCTACAGGGGTTGATTCACCCCTCCACTTT.

V gene TRBV15 combines with J gene TRBJ1-2; 8 bases are shared with TRBD1. Germline V lookup: CDR1 LNHNV, CDR2 YYDKDF (reference sequence). The CDR3 runs 14 residues. Trimming cost V 9 bases and J 4 bases; bases outside gene matches: 10. For the CDR3, the DNA is TGTGCCACATCTGAAGCAGGGGGCCTCTATGGCTACACCTTC. It codes for CATSEAGGLYGYTF.

Comments on this clone: Additional DNA sequences in this sample encode the identical CDR3. V and J are TRBV5-4 and TRBJ2-5; D not resolved. Per germline, CDR1 SGHNT and CDR2 YYREEE (reference sequence). The length of the CDR3 is 13 residues. The V gene lost 1 base and the J gene lost 4 bases, with 8 bases spanning the gap. CDR3 in amino acids: CASSLSGGETQYF. In DNA, the CDR3 is TGTGCCAGCAGCTTGTCAGGTGGAGAGACCCAGTACTTC. Full variable domain (missing parts from reference TRBV5-4 and TRBJ2-5): ETGVTQSPTHLIKTRGQQVTLRCSSQSGHNTVSWYQQALGQGPQFIFQYYREEENGRGNFPPRFSGLQFPNYSSELNVNALELDDSALYLCASSLSGGETQYFGPGTRLLVL.

The genes are TRBV11-2 and TRBJ2-7; D is uncertain. Germline CDR1 SGHAT, CDR2 FQNNGV. The CDR3 length is 17 residues. Trimming took 1 base from V and 0 from J, leaving 16 bases between them. This CDR3 is CASSLGYSQLSSYEQYF. CDR3 coding DNA: TGTGCCAGCAGCTTAGGATACAGCCAACTGAGCTCCTACGAGCAGTACTTC.

The chain couples TRBV5-4 to TRBJ2-3; 12 bases line up with TRBD2. Per the germline V gene, CDR1 is SGHNT and CDR2 is YYREEE (reference sequence). The CDR3 is 17 amino acids. V shed 0 bases, J shed 5 bases, and the junction held 7 bases outside the gene matches. CDR3 coding DNA: TGTGCCAGCAGCTTGGGCCTAGCGGGAGGGCCCGGAGATACGCAGTATTTT. Amino acid sequence: CASSLGLAGGPGDTQYF.

The chain uses TRBV19 and TRBJ1-1; D is possibly TRBD1 (5 bases). The CDR3 spans 21 residues. The V gene lost 7 bases and the J gene lost 0 bases, with 33 bases spanning the gap. Germline CDR1 is LNHDA and CDR2 is SQIVND (reference sequence). For the CDR3, the DNA is TGTGCCAGTATTCCCGACGTGGGGGGAGGCAGCCTCGCCCAAGTGAACACTGAAGCTTTCTTT. This encodes CASIPDVGGGSLAQVNTEAFF.

V gene TRBV7-8 combines with J gene TRBJ1-2; 8 nucleotides line up with TRBD1. This CDR3 is built from 13 residues. The germline V gene encodes CDR1 SGHVS and CDR2 FQNEAQ. Unmatched junction bases numbered 6, after V lost 4 bases and J lost 8 bases. The CDR3 spells CASSSGTGEGYTF. CDR3 nucleotides: TGTGCCAGCAGCTCCGGGACAGGTGAAGGCTACACCTTC.